What follows describes a single T cell receptor (beta chain). A read error is possible here, since a much larger clone lies one base away. In making diagnoses, clinical symptoms, serum thyroxine and TRAb, thyroid ultrasound and orbital computed tomography were all used. Amplification yielded TCR beta CDR3 regions, with RNA transcripts as the source. The HTBI set primed first-round TCR CDR3 RT-PCR. Using its own MiXCR run on the multiplex PCR reads, TCRdb lists one record per CDR3 protein. Of around 620,000 distinct CDR3 sequences detected, just over 45% appear once; the ten largest clones hold 15% to 20%. The data were taken from a study of T cells in Graves' hyperthyroidism and ophthalmopathy. This receptor was identified in an adult woman with Graves' disease, either hyperthyroidism or ophthalmopathy (not recorded which). Input material: peripheral blood or thyroid tissue (not recorded which).

CDR3 protein: CTSSQPQRGLNQPQHF. The CDR3 bases are TGCACCAGCAGCCAACCACAGAGAGGACTCAATCAGCCCCAGCATTTT. The chain combines TRBV4-1 with TRBJ1-5, with D unclear. Germline V lookup: CDR1 MGHRA, CDR2 YSYEKL. The CDR3 contains 16 residues.